This T cell receptor (beta chain) was identified in a study of Ad26.COV2.S vaccination and SARS-CoV-2 variants. Trimming took 8 bases from V and 3 from J, leaving 28 bases between them. CDR3 length: 18 amino acids. Germline V gene lookup returns CDR1 MDHEN and CDR2 SYDVKM. Regarding treatment: around 19 received Ad26.COV2.S at low or high dose, single or two shots; roughly five received placebo; per-sample allocation not given. Sampling happened 63 days after the first vaccine or placebo injection. An Ad26 vector carrying the Wuhan-strain SARS-CoV-2 spike served as the vaccine. Sequencing was performed with immunoSEQ multiplex PCR; in TCRdb, only in-frame clones are kept and a portion is missing. The sample gives 440,000 or so clones, approximately 90% of which show up once; over 1.5% is in the top ten.

The chain has TRBV28 and TRBJ2-5; no reliable D call. The sequence was obtained from a person between 18 and 65 years old who received the Ad26.COV2.S COVID-19 vaccine or a placebo. The sample consisted of peripheral blood, taken in a trial of Ad26.COV2.S vaccine versus placebo. The CDR3: CASGNLRTQLEVKETQYF. Here the CDR3 DNA reads TGTGCCAGCGGAAACCTACGGACCCAGCTCGAAGTTAAAGAGACCCAGTACTTC.